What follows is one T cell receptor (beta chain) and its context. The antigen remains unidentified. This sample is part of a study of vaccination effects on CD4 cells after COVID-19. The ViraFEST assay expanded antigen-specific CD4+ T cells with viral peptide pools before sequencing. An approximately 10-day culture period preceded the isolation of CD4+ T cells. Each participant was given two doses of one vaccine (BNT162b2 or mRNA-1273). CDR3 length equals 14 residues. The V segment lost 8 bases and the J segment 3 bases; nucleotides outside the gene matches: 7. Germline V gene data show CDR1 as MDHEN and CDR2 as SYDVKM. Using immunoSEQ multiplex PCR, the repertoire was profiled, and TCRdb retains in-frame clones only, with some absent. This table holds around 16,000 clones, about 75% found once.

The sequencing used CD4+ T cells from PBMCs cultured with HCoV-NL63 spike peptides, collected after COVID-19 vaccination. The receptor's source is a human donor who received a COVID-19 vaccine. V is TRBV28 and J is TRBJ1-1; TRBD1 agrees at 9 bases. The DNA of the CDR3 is TGTGCCAGCTCGGGACAGGGTTGGTACACTGAAGCTTTCTTT. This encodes CASSGQGWYTEAFF.